The 11 T cell receptor beta chains in this list originate from one sample, sequenced in a study of persistence of HIV-infected CD4 T cells. This was the immunoSEQ version 4 assay in survey mode. This table comes from immunoSEQ multiplex PCR, and its TCRdb copy is limited to in-frame clones, with some not included. This sample has under 45,000 clones, with 80% to 90% found just once. Their recognized antigens are unknown. Cells were stimulated nonspecifically with anti-CD3/anti-CD28 magnetic beads. Responding CD4+ T cells were sorted by upregulation of both CD40 ligand and CD69. Material: CD4+ T cells sorted from PBMCs after approximately 20-hour stimulation, obtained from a patient who received antiretroviral therapy. These receptors were taken from an adult man with HIV who was CMV-seropositive.

V and J are TRBV4-1 and TRBJ2-7; weak D call: TRBD1 (6 bases). Per the germline V gene, CDR1 is MGHRA and CDR2 is YSYEKL. The CDR3 spans 16 residues. Trimming left V 0 bases short and J 5 bases short, with 17 bases between. The CDR3 nucleotides read TGCGCCAGCAGCCAAGATCAGGCAGGGGAGAGGAACGAGCAGTACTTC. Protein: CASSQDQAGERNEQYF.

The chain has TRBV6-4 and TRBJ2-3; maybe TRBD1 (5 bases). CDR1 and CDR2 (germline): MRHNA, SNTAGT. This CDR3 region has 13 residues. V gave up 4 bases and J gave up 6 bases, with 11 bases separating them. Written as DNA, the CDR3 is TGTGCCAGCAGTGGTCAGGGAAGGGATACGCAGTATTTT. Translation: CASSGQGRDTQYF.

Remarks on this clone: This specimen includes other DNA sequences encoding the same CDR3. This chain links TRBV5-1 with TRBJ1-5; maybe TRBD1 (5 bases). The length of the CDR3 is 15 residues. Looked up from germline, CDR1 is SGHRS and CDR2 is YFSETQ. V lost 4 bases, J lost 3 bases, and 14 bases lay in between. CDR3 sequence (DNA): TGCGCCAGCAGCCCAACGGGGGGGGTCAATCAGCCCCAGCATTTT. Translation: CASSPTGGVNQPQHF.

The chain combines TRBV29-1 with TRBJ2-3, with unresolved D. The CDR3 has 11 amino acids. Trimming took 4 bases from V and 3 from J, leaving 5 bases between them. Germline V gene data show CDR1 as SQVTM and CDR2 as ANQGSEA. The CDR3 protein is CSVAPTDTQYF. Written as DNA, the CDR3 is TGCAGCGTTGCCCCAACAGATACGCAGTATTTT.

The chain joins TRBV2 to TRBJ1-3; 12 nucleotides line up with TRBD1. CDR1 and CDR2 from the germline V gene are SNHLY and FYNNEI. The V segment lost 6 bases and the J segment 8 bases; nucleotides outside the gene matches: 8. This CDR3 is built from 15 residues. This CDR3 reads CASSEGTGGGYTIYF. DNA of the CDR3: TGTGCCAGCAGCGAGGGGACAGGGGGCGGATACACCATATATTTT.

The rearrangement uses TRBV27 and TRBJ2-1; D is undetermined. This CDR3 is built from 16 residues. The germline V gene has CDR1 MNHEY and CDR2 SMNVEV (reference sequence). Deletions cut 6 bases from V and 8 bases from J, with 23 bases between. CDR3 region: CASSPLGRTGRDEQFF. In nucleotides, the CDR3 is TGTGCCAGCAGCCCCCTTGGACGGACGGGTCGCGATGAGCAGTTCTTC.

The V and J genes are TRBV4-1 and TRBJ1-5; perhaps TRBD1 as D (6 bases). V lost 3 bases and J lost 7, with 13 bases in between. The CDR3 is made up of 14 amino acids. Germline V gene sequence: CDR1 MGHRA, CDR2 YSYEKL. The DNA of the CDR3 is TGCGCCAGCAGCCAGGGACAACCTGGGCAGCCCCAGCATTTT. Translated, it gives CASSQGQPGQPQHF.

This sequence joins TRBV5-1 and TRBJ2-1, with D perhaps given as TRBD1 or TRBD2 (5 bases each). Trimming stripped 5 bases from V and 8 bases from J, with 14 bases between. CDR3 length equals 13 residues. CDR1 is SGHRS and CDR2 is YFSETQ in the germline V gene. For the CDR3, the DNA is TGCGCCAGCAGTCCCGGGGTCAGGGATGAGCAGTTCTTC. It encodes CASSPGVRDEQFF.

This rearrangement joins TRBV9 to TRBJ2-2, with D possibly being TRBD2 (6 bases). CDR1 SGDLS and CDR2 YYNGEE come from the germline V gene. Between the trimmed V and J ends, which lost 3 bases and 2 bases, there was a span of 8 bases. This CDR3 spans 14 amino acids. The CDR3 here is CASSGGVNTGELFF. DNA for the CDR3: TGTGCCAGCAGCGGGGGGGTTAACACCGGGGAGCTGTTTTTT.

The genes are TRBV9 and TRBJ1-2, with D possibly TRBD1 on 6 matching bases. The ends were cut back, 4 bases at V and 7 bases at J, with 17 bases in the middle. Germline lookup yields CDR1 SGDLS and CDR2 YYNGEE. CDR3 length equals 14 residues. The CDR3 coding sequence is TGTGCCAGCAGCCCGTTTGGGGGGGCTGGTGGCTACACCTTC. Amino acid sequence: CASSPFGGAGGYTF.

This chain connects TRBV29-1 to TRBJ1-3; no clear D gene. The germline V gene encodes CDR1 SQVTM and CDR2 ANQGSEA. The V end lost 6 bases, the J end lost 0 bases, and 6 bases lay between the germline ends. The CDR3 length is 12 residues. The CDR3 loop is CSVGYSGNTIYF. Here the CDR3 DNA reads TGCAGCGTCGGATACTCTGGAAACACCATATATTTT.